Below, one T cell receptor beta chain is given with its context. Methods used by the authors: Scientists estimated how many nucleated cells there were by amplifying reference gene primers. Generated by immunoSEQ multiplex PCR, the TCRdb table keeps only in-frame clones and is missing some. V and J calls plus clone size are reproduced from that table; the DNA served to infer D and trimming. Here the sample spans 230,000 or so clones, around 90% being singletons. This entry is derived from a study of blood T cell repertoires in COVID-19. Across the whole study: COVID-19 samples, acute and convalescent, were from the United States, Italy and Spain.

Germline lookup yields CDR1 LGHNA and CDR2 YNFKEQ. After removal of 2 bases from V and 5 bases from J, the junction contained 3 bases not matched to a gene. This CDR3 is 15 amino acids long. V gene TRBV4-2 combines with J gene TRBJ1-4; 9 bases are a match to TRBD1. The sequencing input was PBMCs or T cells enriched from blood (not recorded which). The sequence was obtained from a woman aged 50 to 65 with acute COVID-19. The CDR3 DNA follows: TGTGCCAGCAGCCAATTTGGGACAGGGAATGAAAAACTGTTTTTT. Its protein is CASSQFGTGNEKLFF.